This T cell receptor beta chain emerged from a study of CD8+CD57+ T cells in acquired aplastic anemia (dated by TCRdb to 2017 to 2018). Broadly, across the study: Extracted DNA from sorted CD4+ and CD8+ cells averaged approximately 3 ug, ranging from roughly 0.17 to 27.4 ug. CD8+CD57+ expansion was defined as a frequency above the mean frequency observed in healthy subjects.

Here V drops 7 bases and J drops 0 bases, and the junction holds 12 bases not matched to any gene. In the germline V gene, CDR1 corresponds to SQVTM and CDR2 to ANQGSEA. The CDR3 has 15 amino acids, counting the end cysteine and phenylalanine. Only CDR3 DNA is held: 45 bases, read in frame from base 1. Genomic DNA served as template for TCR beta VDJ combination and CDR3 sequence profiling. An Illumina HiSeq 2000 was used for TCR repertoire sequencing. The study's own analysis went as follows. Repertoire assessment relied on Simpson's diversity index, CDR3 size and DJ length profiles, and TRBV/TRBJ rearrangement plots. Whichever DNA sequence was most abundant in the deep sequencing data was defined as the immunodominant clone. CDR3 amino acid sequences were checked for sharing across subjects and were also compared against the VDJdb database and published repertoires. TCRdb reprocessing: public reads trimmed at Q25 with fastp, clones called with MiXCR, in-frame beta chains kept. Merged by CDR3 protein, the rows form single entries marked with the most common genes and DNA. V and J calls and clone size were set by TCRdb, not the authors. This sample comprises 310,000 or so distinct CDR3 sequences, roughly 59% of them detected only once. Under 1.5% of the sample lies in the top ten.

Results the study describes overall, beyond this receptor: Fewer than 35 CD8+ CDR3 sequences were found to be shared between patients and controls, but these sequences appeared to be highly expressed in patients and within the immunodominant clones of the patients. Between patients and healthy controls, no significant difference in CD8+ Simpson's diversity was found (P=0.060).

This clonotype was recorded only once. This receptor's antigen is unknown. No much larger clone exists at a distance of one base, and base qualities are not known. A lone read offers only weak evidence. Flow cytometry had shown CD8+CD57+ cell expansion in the patients selected for sequencing. Every patient had severe acquired aplastic anemia, diagnosed using the International Study of Aplastic Anemia and Agranulocytosis and Camitta criteria. Patients had received no therapy at the time of blood sampling. In this study, sorted CD4+ and CD8+ T cells from the blood of healthy subjects and of severe aplastic anemia patients had their TCR repertoires deep-sequenced. Patients were enrolled under clinicaltrials.gov protocols 00001620, 01623167, 00001397, 00071045, 00081523 and 00961064 in the USA. Ficoll-Paque density gradient centrifugation was used to isolate peripheral blood mononuclear cells. CD4+ and CD8+ T cells were sorted by FACS or magnetic beads before DNA extraction.

Sequencing was carried out using sorted CD4+, CD8+, or CD8+CD57+ T cells (not recorded which) from PBMCs. The chain is encoded by TRBV29-1 joined to TRBJ2-7; 7 nucleotides in the junction match TRBD2. The sequence derives from a human donor with aplastic anemia. The DNA sequence is as follows: TGCAGCGGCATCCTCGCGGGGACTAACTCCTACGAGCAGTACTTC. Its product reads: CSGILAGTNSYEQYF.